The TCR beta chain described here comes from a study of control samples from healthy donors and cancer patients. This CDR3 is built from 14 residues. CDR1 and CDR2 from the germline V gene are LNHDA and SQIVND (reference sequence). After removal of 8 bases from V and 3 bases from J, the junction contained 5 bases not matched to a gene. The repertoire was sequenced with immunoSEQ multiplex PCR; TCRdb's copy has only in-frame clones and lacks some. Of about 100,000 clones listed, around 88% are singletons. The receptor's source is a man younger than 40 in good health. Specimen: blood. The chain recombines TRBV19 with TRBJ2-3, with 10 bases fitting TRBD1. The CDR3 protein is CASLDRGRTDTQYF. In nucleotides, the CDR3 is TGTGCCAGTCTTGACAGGGGGCGGACAGATACGCAGTATTTT.